The next 7 T cell receptor beta chains were all read from a single sample in a study of shared clonotypes between healthy human individuals. The data were produced by immunoSEQ multiplex PCR, yet TCRdb's version contains in-frame clones alone and is incomplete. The repertoire holds about 680,000 clones, with 92% as singletons. CD45RO-negative CD8 cells positively selected for CCR7 made up the naive population, which excluded terminally differentiated effector memory CD45RA+ cells. The sample comprised naive CD8+ T cells sorted from blood. These receptors all come from a man in his thirties or forties in good health.

The chain is built from TRBV7-9 and TRBJ2-5, with unresolved D. Germline lookup yields CDR1 SEHNR and CDR2 FQNEAQ (reference sequence). There are 13 residues in the CDR3. V lost 5 bases, J lost 4 bases, and 11 bases lay in between. The CDR3: CASSLRSRETQYF. CDR3 in DNA: TGTGCCAGCAGCCTTAGGTCCCGAGAGACCCAGTACTTC.

The gene calls are TRBV6-5 and TRBJ1-1; D gene unclear. The CDR3 is 14 amino acids. V lost 0 bases to trimming and J lost 5 bases, with 10 bases between them. The V gene's germline CDR1 is MNHEY and CDR2 SVGAGI. CDR3 in amino acids: CASSYSWVETEAFF. The CDR3 DNA sequence: TGTGCCAGCAGTTACTCGTGGGTTGAGACTGAAGCTTTCTTT.

The gene calls are TRBV4-2 and TRBJ2-5; D call uncertain. CDR1 and CDR2 from the germline V gene are LGHNA and YNFKEQ. The CDR3 length is 12 residues. V lost 2 bases and J 5 bases, leaving 6 bases between the germline ends. Written as DNA, the CDR3 is TGTGCCAGCAGCCAATCCGGGGAGACCCAGTACTTC. Its protein product is CASSQSGETQYF.

The chain has TRBV4-3 and TRBJ2-7; D not resolved. Germline V gives CDR1 LGHNA, CDR2 YSLEER. CDR3 length equals 13 residues. Trimming stripped 1 base from V and 3 bases from J, with 7 bases between. CDR3 bases: TGCGCCAGCAGCCAAGCCCCTGACTACGAGCAGTACTTC. Amino acids: CASSQAPDYEQYF.

The chain is built from TRBV7-9 and TRBJ2-2; D call uncertain. CDR3 size: 11 residues. Germline loops: CDR1 SEHNR, CDR2 FQNEAQ (reference sequence). Trimming took off 6 bases at V and 8 bases at J, with 7 bases between the two ends. Here the CDR3 DNA reads TGTGCCAGCAGAGATGCTGGGGAGCTGTTTTTT. Its translation is CASRDAGELFF.

The chain links TRBV27 to TRBJ1-5, with TRBD1 identical over 9 bases. The V and J ends lost 8 bases and 7 bases, in that order; junction bases with no gene match: 12. The CDR3 length is 15 residues. Germline assignment: CDR1 MNHEY and CDR2 SMNVEV (reference sequence). This chain's CDR3 is CASSNRDRAGQPQHF. In DNA, the CDR3 is TGTGCCAGCTCAAATCGGGACAGGGCTGGGCAGCCCCAGCATTTT.

V and J are TRBV7-7 and TRBJ2-7; the D gene could be TRBD1 or TRBD2 (5 bases each). This CDR3 comprises 14 residues. Trimming cost V 0 bases and J 5 bases, with 11 bases left between them. Germline V gene data show CDR1 as SSHAT and CDR2 as FNYEAQ (reference sequence). The CDR3 spells CASSLALGDDEQYF. As DNA, the CDR3 is TGTGCCAGCAGCTTAGCGCTAGGGGACGACGAGCAGTACTTC.